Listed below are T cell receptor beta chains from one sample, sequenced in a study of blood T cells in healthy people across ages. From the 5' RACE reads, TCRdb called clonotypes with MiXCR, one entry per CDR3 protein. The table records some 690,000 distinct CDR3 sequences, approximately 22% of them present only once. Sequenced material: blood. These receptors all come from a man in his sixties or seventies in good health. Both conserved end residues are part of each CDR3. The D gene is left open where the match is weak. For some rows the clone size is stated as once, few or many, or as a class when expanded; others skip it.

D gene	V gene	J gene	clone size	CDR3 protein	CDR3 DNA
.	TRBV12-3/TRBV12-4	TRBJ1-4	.	CASSHTGISSEKLFF	TGTGCCAGCAGTCATACAGGGATATCTAGTGAAAAACTGTTTTTT
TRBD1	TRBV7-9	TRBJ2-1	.	CASSPGKDRVTHNEQFF	TGTGCCAGCAGTCCGGGAAAGGACAGGGTCACCCACAATGAGCAGTTCTTC
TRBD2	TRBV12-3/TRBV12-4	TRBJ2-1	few	CASRQGTSGFNEQFF	TGTGCCAGCAGGCAGGGGACTAGCGGCTTCAATGAGCAGTTCTTC
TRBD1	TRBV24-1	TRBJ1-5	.	CATSDPGQGDQPQHF	TGTGCCACCAGTGATCCGGGACAGGGAGATCAGCCCCAGCATTTT
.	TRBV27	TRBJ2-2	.	CASSFTGPRELFF	TGTGCCAGCAGTTTCACAGGGCCCCGGGAGCTGTTTTTT
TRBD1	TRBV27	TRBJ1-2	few	CASSLSGGGSYAF	TGTGCCAGCAGTTTATCAGGGGGCGGTAGCTACGCCTTC
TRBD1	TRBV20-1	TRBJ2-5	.	CSVTGGKETQYF	TGCAGTGTCACAGGGGGTAAAGAGACCCAGTACTTC
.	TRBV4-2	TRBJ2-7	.	CASSQGLLAYEQYF	TGTGCCAGCAGCCAAGGCCTTCTAGCCTACGAGCAGTACTTC
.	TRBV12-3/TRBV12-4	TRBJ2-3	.	CASRKTPDAQYF	TGTGCCAGCAGGAAGACCCCAGATGCGCAGTATTTT
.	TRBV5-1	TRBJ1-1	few	CASSARQSRMNTEAFF	TGCGCCAGCAGCGCCCGACAGTCCCGTATGAACACTGAAGCTTTCTTT
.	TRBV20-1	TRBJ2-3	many	CSARNPTDTQYF	TGCAGTGCTAGAAACCCTACAGATACGCAGTATTTT
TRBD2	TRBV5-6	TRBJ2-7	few	CASSDNPGLAFGEQYF	TGTGCCAGCAGCGATAATCCGGGACTAGCTTTTGGAGAGCAGTACTTC
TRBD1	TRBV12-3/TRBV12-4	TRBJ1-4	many	CASSPGTGAEKLFF	TGTGCCAGCAGTCCCGGGACAGGGGCCGAAAAACTGTTTTTT
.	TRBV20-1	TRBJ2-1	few	CSAREQLKQFF	TGCAGTGCTAGAGAACAGCTTAAGCAGTTCTTC
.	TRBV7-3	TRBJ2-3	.	CASSLGQTVLADTQYF	TGTGCCAGCAGCTTAGGTCAGACGGTCTTGGCGGATACGCAGTATTTT
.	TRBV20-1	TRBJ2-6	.	CSVLTPGANVLTF	TGCAGTGTCTTAACCCCTGGGGCCAACGTCCTGACTTTC
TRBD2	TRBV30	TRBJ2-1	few	CAFLAGFSYNEQFF	TGTGCCTTTCTAGCGGGTTTTTCCTACAATGAGCAGTTCTTC
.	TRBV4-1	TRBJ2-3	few	CASSQTLLTDTQYF	TGCGCCAGCAGCCAAACACTACTCACAGATACGCAGTATTTT
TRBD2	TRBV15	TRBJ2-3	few	CATSRDHNPSGVADTQYF	TGTGCCACCAGCAGAGATCATAATCCTAGCGGGGTAGCAGATACGCAGTATTTT
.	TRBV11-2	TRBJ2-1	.	CASSAILANEQFF	TGTGCCAGCAGCGCCATCCTAGCGAATGAGCAGTTCTTC
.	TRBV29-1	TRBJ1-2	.	CSATRDGGYTF	TGCAGCGCCACCCGGGACGGTGGCTACACCTTC
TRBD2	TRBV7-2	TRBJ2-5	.	CASSPQTSVPETQYF	TGTGCCAGCAGCCCCCAGACTAGCGTCCCGGAGACCCAGTACTTC
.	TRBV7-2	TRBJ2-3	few	CASSYLDLTDTQYF	TGTGCCAGCAGCTACCTGGACTTGACAGATACGCAGTATTTT
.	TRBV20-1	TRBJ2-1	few	CSARGRNSYNEQFF	TGCAGTGCTAGAGGTAGGAACTCCTACAATGAGCAGTTCTTC
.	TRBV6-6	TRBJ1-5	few	CASSYSSRRVGQPQHF	TGTGCCAGCAGTTACTCGAGTCGGAGGGTTGGGCAGCCCCAGCATTTT
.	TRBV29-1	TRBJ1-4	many	CSVATGTPNEKLFF	TGCAGCGTCGCTACCGGGACACCGAATGAAAAACTGTTTTTT
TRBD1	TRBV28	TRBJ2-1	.	CASSVDRVWGDEQFF	TGTGCCAGCAGTGTGGACAGGGTCTGGGGCGATGAGCAGTTCTTC
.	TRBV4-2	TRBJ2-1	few	CASSQDSERGSYNEQFF	TGTGCCAGCAGCCAAGATTCCGAACGGGGATCCTACAATGAGCAGTTCTTC
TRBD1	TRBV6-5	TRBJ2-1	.	CASSSGTGGQFF	TGTGCCAGCAGTTCCGGGACAGGGGGGCAGTTCTTC
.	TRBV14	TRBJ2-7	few	CASSQFSEQYF	TGTGCCAGCAGCCAATTCTCCGAGCAGTACTTC
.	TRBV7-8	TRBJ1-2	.	CASRPGDPYGYTF	TGTGCCAGCAGGCCAGGGGACCCCTATGGCTACACCTTC
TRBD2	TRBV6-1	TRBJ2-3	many	CASRTSGTDTQYF	TGTGCCAGCAGAACTAGCGGCACAGATACGCAGTATTTT
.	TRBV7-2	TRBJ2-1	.	CASSLNSHNEQFF	TGTGCCAGCAGCCTGAACAGCCACAATGAGCAGTTCTTC
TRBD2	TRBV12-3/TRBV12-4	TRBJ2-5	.	CASSFRTSEQTQYF	TGTGCCAGCAGTTTTCGGACTAGCGAGCAGACCCAGTACTTC
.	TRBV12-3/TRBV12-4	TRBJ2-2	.	CASSQNRGIRGGELFF	TGTGCCAGCAGCCAGAATAGGGGAATTAGAGGCGGGGAGCTGTTTTTT
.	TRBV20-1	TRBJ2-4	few	CSAAPWAAKNIQYF	TGCAGTGCGGCCCCCTGGGCGGCAAAAAACATTCAGTACTTC
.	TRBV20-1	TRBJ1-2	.	CSARVSGDSGYGYTF	TGCAGTGCTAGAGTGTCAGGAGACTCCGGCTATGGCTACACCTTC
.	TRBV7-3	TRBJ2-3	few	CASSLGPPRGPDTQYF	TGTGCCAGCAGCTTGGGCCCTCCCAGAGGGCCAGATACGCAGTATTTT
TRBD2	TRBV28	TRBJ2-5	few	CASSLLSTSGDQETQYF	TGTGCCAGCAGTTTACTCTCGACTAGCGGGGATCAAGAGACCCAGTACTTC
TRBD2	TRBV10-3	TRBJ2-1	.	CAISEGSGSNNEQFF	TGTGCCATCAGTGAGGGAAGCGGGAGCAACAATGAGCAGTTCTTC
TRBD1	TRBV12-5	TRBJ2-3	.	CASGPGDPGQGGDTQYF	TGTGCTAGTGGTCCGGGGGACCCGGGACAGGGAGGTGATACGCAGTATTTT
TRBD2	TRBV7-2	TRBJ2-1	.	CASSSLAGRNEQFF	TGTGCCAGCAGCTCCCTAGCGGGTCGGAATGAGCAGTTCTTC
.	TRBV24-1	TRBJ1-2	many	CATSDPFRGVYGYTF	TGTGCCACCAGTGACCCCTTCAGGGGAGTCTATGGCTACACCTTC
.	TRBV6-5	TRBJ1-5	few	CASSNTGTVNQPQHF	TGTGCCAGCAGCAACACTGGGACTGTCAATCAGCCCCAGCATTTT
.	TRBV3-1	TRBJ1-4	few	CASSQVAASEKLFF	TGTGCCAGCAGCCAAGTCGCGGCATCTGAAAAACTGTTTTTT
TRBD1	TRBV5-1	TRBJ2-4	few	CASSWTGDTKNIQYF	TGCGCCAGCAGCTGGACAGGGGACACCAAAAACATTCAGTACTTC
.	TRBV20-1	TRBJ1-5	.	CSARSRDRGSQPQHF	TGCAGTGCTAGGAGCCGGGATAGGGGATCTCAGCCCCAGCATTTT
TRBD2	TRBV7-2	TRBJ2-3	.	CASSLQRGPTDTQYF	TGTGCCAGCAGCTTACAGCGGGGCCCCACAGATACGCAGTATTTT
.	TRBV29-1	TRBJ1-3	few	CSVELSSGNTIYF	TGCAGCGTTGAACTCTCCTCTGGAAACACCATATATTTT
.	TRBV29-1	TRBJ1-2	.	CSARGTIDGYTF	TGCAGCGCTAGGGGGACAATAGACGGCTACACCTTC
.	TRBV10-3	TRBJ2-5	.	CAITDQVQETQYF	TGTGCCATCACTGATCAGGTGCAAGAGACCCAGTACTTC
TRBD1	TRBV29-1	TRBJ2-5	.	CSVTGVQETQYF	TGCAGCGTTACAGGGGTCCAAGAGACCCAGTACTTC